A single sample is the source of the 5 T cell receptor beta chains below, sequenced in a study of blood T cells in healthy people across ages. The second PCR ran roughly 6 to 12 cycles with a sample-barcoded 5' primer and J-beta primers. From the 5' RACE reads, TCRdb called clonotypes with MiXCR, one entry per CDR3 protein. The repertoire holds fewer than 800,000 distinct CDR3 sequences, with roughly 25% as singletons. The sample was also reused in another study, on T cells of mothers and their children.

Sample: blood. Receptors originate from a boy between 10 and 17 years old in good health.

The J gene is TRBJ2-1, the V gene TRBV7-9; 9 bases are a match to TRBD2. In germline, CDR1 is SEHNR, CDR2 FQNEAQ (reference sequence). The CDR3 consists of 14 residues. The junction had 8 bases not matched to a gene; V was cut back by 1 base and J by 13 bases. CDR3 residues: CASSLGGTSIIQFF. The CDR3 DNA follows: TGTGCCAGCAGCTTAGGGGGGACTAGCATTATCCAGTTCTTC.

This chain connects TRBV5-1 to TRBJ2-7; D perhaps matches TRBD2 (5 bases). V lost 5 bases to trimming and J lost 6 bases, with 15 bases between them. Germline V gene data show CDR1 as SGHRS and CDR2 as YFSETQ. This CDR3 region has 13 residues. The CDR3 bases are TGCGCCAGCAGTCTGGCCCGGGGTTCCGAGCAGTACTTC. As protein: CASSLARGSEQYF.

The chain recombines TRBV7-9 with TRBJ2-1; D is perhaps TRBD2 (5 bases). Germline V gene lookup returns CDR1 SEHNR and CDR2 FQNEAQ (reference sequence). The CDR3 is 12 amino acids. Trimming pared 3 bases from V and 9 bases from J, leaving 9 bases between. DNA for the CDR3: TGTGCCAGCAGCTTGAGTCGGGGTGAGCAGTTCTTC. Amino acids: CASSLSRGEQFF.

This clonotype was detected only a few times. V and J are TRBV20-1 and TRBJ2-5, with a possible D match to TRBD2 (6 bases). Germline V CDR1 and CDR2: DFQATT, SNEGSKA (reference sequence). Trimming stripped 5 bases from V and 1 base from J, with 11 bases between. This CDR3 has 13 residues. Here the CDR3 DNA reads TGCAGTGCTCCCCGGCGGGGCCAAGAGACCCAGTACTTC. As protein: CSAPRRGQETQYF.

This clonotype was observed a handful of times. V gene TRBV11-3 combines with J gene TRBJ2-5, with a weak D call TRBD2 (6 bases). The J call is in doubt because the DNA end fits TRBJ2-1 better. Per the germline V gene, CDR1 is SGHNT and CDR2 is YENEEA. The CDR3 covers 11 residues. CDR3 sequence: CASSHRETQFF. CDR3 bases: TGTGCCAGCAGCCACCGGGAGACCCAGTTCTTC.